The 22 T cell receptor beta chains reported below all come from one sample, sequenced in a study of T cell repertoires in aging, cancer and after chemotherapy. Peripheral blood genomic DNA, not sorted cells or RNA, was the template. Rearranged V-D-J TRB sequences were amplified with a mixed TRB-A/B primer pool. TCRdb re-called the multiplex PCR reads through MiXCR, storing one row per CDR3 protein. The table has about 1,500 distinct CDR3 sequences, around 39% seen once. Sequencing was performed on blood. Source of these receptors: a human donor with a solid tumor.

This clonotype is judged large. The CDR3 region has the DNA TGTGCCAGCAGTTTCGGTGGGTGGCAGCATTTT. It translates to CASSFGGWQHF. The chain employs TRBV28 and TRBJ1-5, with unresolved D. Germline-derived CDR1 and CDR2 are MDHEN and SYDVKM. V lost 3 bases and J lost 13, with 10 bases in between. The CDR3 runs 11 residues. The full variable domain, rest sourced from reference TRBV28 and TRBJ1-5, is DVKVTQSSRYLVKRTGEKVFLECVQDMDHENMFWYRQDPGLGLRLIYFSYDVKMKEKGDIPEGYSVSREKKERFSLILESASTNQTSMYLCASSFGGWQHFGDGTRLSIL.

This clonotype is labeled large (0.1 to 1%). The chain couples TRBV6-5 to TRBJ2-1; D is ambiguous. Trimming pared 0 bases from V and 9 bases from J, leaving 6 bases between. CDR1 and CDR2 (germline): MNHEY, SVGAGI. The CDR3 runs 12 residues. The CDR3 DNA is TGTGCCAGCAGTTACTCTCTAGGTGAGCAGTTCTTC. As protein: CASSYSLGEQFF.

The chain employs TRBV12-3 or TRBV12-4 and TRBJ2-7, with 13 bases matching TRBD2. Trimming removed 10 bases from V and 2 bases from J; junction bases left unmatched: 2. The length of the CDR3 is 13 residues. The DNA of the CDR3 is TGTGCCACCGGGACTAGCGGGACCTACGAGCAGTACTTC. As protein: CATGTSGTYEQYF.

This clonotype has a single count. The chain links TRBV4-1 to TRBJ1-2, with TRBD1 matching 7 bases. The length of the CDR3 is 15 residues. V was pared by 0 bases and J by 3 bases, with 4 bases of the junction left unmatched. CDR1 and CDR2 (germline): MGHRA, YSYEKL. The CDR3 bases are TGCGCCAGCAGCCAAGACAGGGGGAAGTACTATGGCTACACCTTC. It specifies CASSQDRGKYYGYTF.

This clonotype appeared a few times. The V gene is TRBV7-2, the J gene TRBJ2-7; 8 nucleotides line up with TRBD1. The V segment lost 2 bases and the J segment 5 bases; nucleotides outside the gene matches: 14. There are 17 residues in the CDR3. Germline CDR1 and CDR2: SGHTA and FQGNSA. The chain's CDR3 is CASSLPSTGQVSDEQYF. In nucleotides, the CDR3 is TGTGCCAGCAGCTTACCCTCTACGGGACAGGTTTCGGACGAGCAGTACTTC.

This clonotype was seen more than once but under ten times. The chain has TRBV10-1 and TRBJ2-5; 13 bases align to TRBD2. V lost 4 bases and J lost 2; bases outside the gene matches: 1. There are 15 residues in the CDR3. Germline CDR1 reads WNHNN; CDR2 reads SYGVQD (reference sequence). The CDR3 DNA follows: TGCGCCAGCAGTGTGGGACTAGCGGGGCAAGAGACCCAGTACTTC. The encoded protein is CASSVGLAGQETQYF.

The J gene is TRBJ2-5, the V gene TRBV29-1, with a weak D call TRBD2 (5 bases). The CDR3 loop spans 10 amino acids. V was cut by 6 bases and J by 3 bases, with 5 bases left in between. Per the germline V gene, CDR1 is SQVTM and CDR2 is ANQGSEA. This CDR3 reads CSVGEETQYF. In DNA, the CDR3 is TGCAGCGTGGGAGAAGAGACCCAGTACTTC.

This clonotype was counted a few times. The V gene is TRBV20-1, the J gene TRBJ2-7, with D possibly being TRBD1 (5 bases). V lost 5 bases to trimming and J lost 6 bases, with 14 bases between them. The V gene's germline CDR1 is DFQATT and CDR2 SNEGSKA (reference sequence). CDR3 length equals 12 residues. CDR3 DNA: TGCAGTGCTTGGGCGTCAGGGCGCGAGCAGTACTTC. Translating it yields CSAWASGREQYF.

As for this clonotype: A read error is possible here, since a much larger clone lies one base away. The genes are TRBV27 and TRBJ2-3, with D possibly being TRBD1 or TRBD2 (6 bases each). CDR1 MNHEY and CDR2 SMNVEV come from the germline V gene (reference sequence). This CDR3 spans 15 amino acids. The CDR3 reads CSSSLGGAGTDTQYF. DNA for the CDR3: TGTTCCAGCAGTTTGGGGGGCGCGGGGACAGATACGCAGTATTTT.

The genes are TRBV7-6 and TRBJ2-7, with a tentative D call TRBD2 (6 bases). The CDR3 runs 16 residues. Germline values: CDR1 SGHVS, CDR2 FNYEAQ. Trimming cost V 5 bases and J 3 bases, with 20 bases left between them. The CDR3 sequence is CASSKWGRLEYYEQYF. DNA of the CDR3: TGTGCCAGCAGCAAATGGGGGAGACTAGAGTACTACGAGCAGTACTTC.

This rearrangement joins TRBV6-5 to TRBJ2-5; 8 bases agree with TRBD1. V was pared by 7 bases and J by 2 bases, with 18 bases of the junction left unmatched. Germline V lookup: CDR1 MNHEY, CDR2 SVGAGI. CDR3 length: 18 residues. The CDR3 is CASIFRFGTGKPQETQYF. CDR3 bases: TGTGCCAGCATATTCAGGTTCGGGACAGGCAAACCACAAGAGACCCAGTACTTC.

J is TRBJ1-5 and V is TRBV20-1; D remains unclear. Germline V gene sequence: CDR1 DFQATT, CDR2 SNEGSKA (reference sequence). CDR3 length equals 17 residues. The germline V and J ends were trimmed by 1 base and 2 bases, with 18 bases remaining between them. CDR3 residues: CSARGEVGRWGNQPQHF. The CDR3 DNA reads TGCAGTGCTAGAGGAGAGGTAGGACGGTGGGGCAATCAGCCCCAGCATTTT.

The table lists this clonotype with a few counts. CDR3 coding DNA: TGTGCCTGGAGTGTCGATCTGTCCATGAACACTGAAGCTTTCTTT. Residues: CAWSVDLSMNTEAFF. This chain uses TRBV30 with TRBJ1-1; D gene ambiguous. With 0 bases removed from V and 0 bases from J, the gap between germline ends came to 11 bases. The CDR3 totals 15 residues. The germline V gene encodes CDR1 GTSNPN and CDR2 SVGIG (reference sequence).

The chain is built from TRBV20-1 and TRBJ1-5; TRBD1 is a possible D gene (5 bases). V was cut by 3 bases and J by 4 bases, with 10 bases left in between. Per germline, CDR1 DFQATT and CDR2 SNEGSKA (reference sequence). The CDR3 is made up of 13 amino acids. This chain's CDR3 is CSARQGGNQPQHF. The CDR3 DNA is TGCAGTGCTAGGCAGGGTGGTAATCAGCCCCAGCATTTT.

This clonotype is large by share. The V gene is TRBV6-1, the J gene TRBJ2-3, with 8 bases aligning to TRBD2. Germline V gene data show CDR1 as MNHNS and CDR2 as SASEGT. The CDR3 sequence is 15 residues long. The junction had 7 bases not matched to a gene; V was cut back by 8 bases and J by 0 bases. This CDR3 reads CASRVAGPSTDTQYF. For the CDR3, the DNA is TGTGCCAGCCGTGTAGCGGGGCCTAGCACAGATACGCAGTATTTT.

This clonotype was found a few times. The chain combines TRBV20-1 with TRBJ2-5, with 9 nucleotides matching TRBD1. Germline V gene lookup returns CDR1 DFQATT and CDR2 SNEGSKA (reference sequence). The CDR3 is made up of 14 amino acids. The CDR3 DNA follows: TGCAGGGCGGAAACAGGGGGCTACGGAGAGACCCAGTACTTC. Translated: CRAETGGYGETQYF.

The CDR3: CASSTAVNQPQHF. The CDR3 region has the DNA TGTGCCAGTAGTACGGCAGTGAATCAGCCCCAGCATTTT. This chain links TRBV19 with TRBJ1-5; unclear D gene. Germline V gives CDR1 LNHDA, CDR2 SQIVND (reference sequence). Trimming shortened V by 4 bases and J by 4 bases, and 8 bases separated the two germline ends. The length of the CDR3 is 13 residues.

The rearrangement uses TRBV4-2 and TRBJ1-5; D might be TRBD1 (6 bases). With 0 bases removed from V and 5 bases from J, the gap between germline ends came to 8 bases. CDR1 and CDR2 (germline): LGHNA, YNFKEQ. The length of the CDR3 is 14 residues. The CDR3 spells CASSQEGAHQPQHF. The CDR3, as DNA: TGTGCCAGCAGCCAAGAGGGGGCCCATCAGCCCCAGCATTTT.

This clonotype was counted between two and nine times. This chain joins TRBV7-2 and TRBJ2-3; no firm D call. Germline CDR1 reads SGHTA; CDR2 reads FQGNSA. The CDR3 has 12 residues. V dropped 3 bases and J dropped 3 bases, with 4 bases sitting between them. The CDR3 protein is CASSLKTDTQYF. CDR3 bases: TGTGCCAGCAGCTTGAAAACAGATACGCAGTATTTT.

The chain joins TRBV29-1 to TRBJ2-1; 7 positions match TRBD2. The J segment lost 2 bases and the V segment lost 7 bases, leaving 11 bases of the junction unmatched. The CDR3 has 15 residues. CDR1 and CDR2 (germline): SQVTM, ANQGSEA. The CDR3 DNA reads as TGCAGCGCTATAAAAGCGGGAAGGCCCTACAATGAGCAGTTCTTC. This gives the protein CSAIKAGRPYNEQFF.

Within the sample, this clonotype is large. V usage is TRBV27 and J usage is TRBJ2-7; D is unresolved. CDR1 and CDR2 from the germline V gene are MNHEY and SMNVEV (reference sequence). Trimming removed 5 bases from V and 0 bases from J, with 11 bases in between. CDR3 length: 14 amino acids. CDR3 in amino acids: CASSGQESSYEQYF. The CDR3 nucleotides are TGTGCCAGCAGTGGGCAGGAGAGCTCCTACGAGCAGTACTTC.

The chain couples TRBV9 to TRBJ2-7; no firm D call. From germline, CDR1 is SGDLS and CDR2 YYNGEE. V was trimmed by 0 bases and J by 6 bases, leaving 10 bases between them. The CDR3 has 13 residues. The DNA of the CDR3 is TGTGCCAGCAGCGTAGCCTTGGAAGGCGAGCAGTACTTC. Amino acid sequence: CASSVALEGEQYF.